This T cell receptor (beta chain) was sequenced during a study of blood T cell repertoires in COVID-19. Study-level information: From the United States, Italy and Spain came samples of acute and convalescent COVID-19. From T cells, B-cell-depleted T cells, or PBMCs came the material, which was cDNA or gDNA.

Profiled with immunoSEQ multiplex PCR; TCRdb holds only in-frame clones, not every one. This sample has around 150,000 clones, with under 85% found just once. This CDR3 comprises 14 residues. Unmatched junction bases numbered 9, after V lost 2 bases and J lost 7 bases. From germline, CDR1 is GTSNPN and CDR2 SVGIG (reference sequence). This chain links TRBV30 with TRBJ1-2; 8 bases match TRBD1. The receptor was derived from a man over 45 with active or convalescent COVID-19. What was sequenced was peripheral blood. CDR3 sequence (DNA): TGTGCCTGGAGTACCCGGACAGGGTGGACTGGCTACACCTTC. Its protein is CAWSTRTGWTGYTF. The entire variable domain, with the rest obtained from reference TRBV30 and TRBJ1-2, is as follows: SQTIHQWPATLVQPVGSPLSLECTVEGTSNPNLYWYRQAAGRGLQLLFYSVGIGQISSEVPQNLSASRPQDRQFILSSKKLLLSDSGFYLCAWSTRTGWTGYTFGSGTRLTVV.